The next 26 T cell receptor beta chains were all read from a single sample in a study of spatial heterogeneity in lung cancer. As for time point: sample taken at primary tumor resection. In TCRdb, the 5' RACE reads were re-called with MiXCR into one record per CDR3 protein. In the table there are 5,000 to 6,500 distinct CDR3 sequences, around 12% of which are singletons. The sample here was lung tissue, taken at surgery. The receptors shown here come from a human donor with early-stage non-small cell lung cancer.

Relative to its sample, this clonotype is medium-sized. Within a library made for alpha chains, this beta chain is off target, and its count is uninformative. The CDR3 sequence: CASSLDTGNTGELFF. CDR3 coding DNA: TGTGCCAGCAGCTTGGACACAGGGAACACCGGGGAGCTGTTTTTT. The gene calls are TRBV11-2 and TRBJ2-2, with D possibly TRBD1 on 5 matching bases. V was clipped by 3 bases and J by 1 base, with 9 bases between them. The CDR3 sequence is 15 residues long. CDR1 is SGHAT and CDR2 is FQNNGV in the germline V gene. Drawing the rest from reference TRBV11-2 and TRBJ2-2, the complete variable domain is EAGVAQSPRYKIIEKRQSVAFWCNPISGHATLYWYQQILGQGPKLLIQFQNNGVVDDSQLPKDRFSAERLKGVDSTLKIQPAKLEDSAVYLCASSLDTGNTGELFFGEGSRLTVL.

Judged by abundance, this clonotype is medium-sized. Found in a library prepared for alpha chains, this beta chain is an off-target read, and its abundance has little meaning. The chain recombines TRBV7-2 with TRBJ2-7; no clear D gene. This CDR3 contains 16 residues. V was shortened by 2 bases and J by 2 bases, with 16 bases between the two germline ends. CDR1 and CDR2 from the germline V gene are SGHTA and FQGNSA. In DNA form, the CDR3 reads TGTGCCAGCAGCTTATCCGGAGCCAGTAACGCCTACGAGCAGTACTTC. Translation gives CASSLSGASNAYEQYF. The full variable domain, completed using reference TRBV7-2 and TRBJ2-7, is GAGVSQSPSNKVTEKGKDVELRCDPISGHTALYWYRQSLGQGLEFLIYFQGNSAPDKSGLPSDRFSAERTGGSVSTLTIQRTQQEDSAVYLCASSLSGASNAYEQYFGPGTRLTVT.

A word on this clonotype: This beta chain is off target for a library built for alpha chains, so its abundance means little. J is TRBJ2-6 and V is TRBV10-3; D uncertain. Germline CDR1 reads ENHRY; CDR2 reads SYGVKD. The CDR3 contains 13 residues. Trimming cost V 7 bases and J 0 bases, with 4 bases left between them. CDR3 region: CAIMSSGANVLTF. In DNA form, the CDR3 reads TGTGCCATCATGAGCTCTGGGGCCAACGTCCTGACTTTC.

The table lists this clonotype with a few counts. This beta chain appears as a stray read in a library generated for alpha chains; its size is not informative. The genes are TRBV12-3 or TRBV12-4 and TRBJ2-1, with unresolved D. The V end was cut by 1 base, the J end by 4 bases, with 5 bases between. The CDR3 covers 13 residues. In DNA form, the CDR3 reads TGTGCCAGCAGTTTAGTCGGGTACAATGAGCAGTTCTTC. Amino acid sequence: CASSLVGYNEQFF.

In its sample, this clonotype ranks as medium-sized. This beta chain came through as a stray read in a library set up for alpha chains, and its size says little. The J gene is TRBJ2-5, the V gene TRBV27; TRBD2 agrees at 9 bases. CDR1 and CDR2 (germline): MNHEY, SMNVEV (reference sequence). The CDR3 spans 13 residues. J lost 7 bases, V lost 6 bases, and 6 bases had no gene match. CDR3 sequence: CASRGTREGTQYF. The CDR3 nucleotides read TGTGCCAGCAGAGGAACGCGGGAGGGGACCCAGTACTTC.

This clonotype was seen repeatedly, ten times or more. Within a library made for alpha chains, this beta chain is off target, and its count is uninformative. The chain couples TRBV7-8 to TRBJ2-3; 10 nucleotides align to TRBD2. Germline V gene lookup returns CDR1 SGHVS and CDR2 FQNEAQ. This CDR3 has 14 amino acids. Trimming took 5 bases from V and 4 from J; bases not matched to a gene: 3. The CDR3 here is CASSRTSGPDTQYF. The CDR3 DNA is TGTGCCAGCAGCCGGACTAGCGGACCAGATACGCAGTATTTT.

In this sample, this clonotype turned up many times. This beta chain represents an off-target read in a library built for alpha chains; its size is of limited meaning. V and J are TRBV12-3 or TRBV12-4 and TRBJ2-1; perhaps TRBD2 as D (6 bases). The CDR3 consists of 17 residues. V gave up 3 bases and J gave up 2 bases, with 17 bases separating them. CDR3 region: CASSLALGEVTYNEQFF. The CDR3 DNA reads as TGTGCCAGCAGTTTGGCCCTAGGGGAGGTTACCTACAATGAGCAGTTCTTC.

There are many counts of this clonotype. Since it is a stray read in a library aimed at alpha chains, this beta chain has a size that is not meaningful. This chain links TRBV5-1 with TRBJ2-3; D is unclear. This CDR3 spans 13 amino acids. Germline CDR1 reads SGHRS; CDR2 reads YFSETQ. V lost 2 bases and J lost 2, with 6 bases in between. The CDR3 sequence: CASSFQPTDTQYF. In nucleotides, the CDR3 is TGCGCCAGCAGCTTCCAACCCACAGATACGCAGTATTTT.

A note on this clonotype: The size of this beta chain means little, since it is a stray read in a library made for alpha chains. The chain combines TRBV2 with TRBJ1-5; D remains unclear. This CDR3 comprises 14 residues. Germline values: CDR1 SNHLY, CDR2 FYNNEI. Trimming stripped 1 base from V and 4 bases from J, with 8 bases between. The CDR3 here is CASSEGGGNQPQHF. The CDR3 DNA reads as TGTGCCAGCAGTGAAGGGGGTGGAAATCAGCCCCAGCATTTT. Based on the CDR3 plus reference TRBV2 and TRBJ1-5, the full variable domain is EPEVTQTPSHQVTQMGQEVILRCVPISNHLYFYWYRQILGQKVEFLVSFYNNEISEKSEIFDDQFSVERPDGSNFTLKIRSTKLEDSAMYFCASSEGGGNQPQHFGDGTRLSIL.

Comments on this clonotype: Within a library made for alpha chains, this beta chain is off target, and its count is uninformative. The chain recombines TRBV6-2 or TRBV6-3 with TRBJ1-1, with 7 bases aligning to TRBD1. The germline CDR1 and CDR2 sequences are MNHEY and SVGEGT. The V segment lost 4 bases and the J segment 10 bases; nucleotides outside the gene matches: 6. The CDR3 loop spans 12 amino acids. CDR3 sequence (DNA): TGTGCCAGCAGTTGGGACAGAGATAGAGCTTTCTTT. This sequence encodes CASSWDRDRAFF.

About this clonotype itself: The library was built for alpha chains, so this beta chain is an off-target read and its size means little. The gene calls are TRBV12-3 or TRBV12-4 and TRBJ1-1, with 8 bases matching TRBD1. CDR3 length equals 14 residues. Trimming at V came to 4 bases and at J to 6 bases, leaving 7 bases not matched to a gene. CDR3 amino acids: CASSSQGGVAEAFF. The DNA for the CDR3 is TGTGCCAGCAGTTCACAGGGGGGGGTCGCTGAAGCTTTCTTT.

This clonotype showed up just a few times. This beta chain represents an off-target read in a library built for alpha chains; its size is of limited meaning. The CDR3 bases are TGTGCCAGCAGTTACTTGTCGGCGGGTACGAACACTGAAGCTTTCTTT. Translated, it gives CASSYLSAGTNTEAFF. V gene TRBV6-5 combines with J gene TRBJ1-1; D not resolved. In germline, CDR1 is MNHEY, CDR2 SVGAGI. CDR3 length: 16 amino acids. Trimming shortened V by 1 base and J by 1 base, and 13 bases separated the two germline ends.

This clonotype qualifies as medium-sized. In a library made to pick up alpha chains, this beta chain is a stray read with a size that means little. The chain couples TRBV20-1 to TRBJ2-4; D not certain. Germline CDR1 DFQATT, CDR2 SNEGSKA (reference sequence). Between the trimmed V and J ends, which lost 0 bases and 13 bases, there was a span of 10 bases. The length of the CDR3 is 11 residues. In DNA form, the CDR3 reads TGCAGTGCTAGAGACGCCAGTAGGCAGTACTTC. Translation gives CSARDASRQYF.

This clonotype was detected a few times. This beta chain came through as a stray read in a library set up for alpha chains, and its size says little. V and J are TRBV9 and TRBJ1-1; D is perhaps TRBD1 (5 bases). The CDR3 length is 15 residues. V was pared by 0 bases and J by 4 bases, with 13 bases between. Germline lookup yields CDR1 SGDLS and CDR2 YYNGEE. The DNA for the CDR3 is TGTGCCAGCAGCGTAGAGCCAGGGTTGGGCACTGAAGCTTTCTTT. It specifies CASSVEPGLGTEAFF.

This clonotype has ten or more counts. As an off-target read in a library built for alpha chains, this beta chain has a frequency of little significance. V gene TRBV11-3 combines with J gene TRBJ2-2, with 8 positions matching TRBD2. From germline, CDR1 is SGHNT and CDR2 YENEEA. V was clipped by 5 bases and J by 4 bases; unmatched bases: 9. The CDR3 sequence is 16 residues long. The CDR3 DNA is TGTGCCAGCAGCGTATTTAGCGGGAAAGGCACCGGGGAGCTGTTTTTT. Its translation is CASSVFSGKGTGELFF.

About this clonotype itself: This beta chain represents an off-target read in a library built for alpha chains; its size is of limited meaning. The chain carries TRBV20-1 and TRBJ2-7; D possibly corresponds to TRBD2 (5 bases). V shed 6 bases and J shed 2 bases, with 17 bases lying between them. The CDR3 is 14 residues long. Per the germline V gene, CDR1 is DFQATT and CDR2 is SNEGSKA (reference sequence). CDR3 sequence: CSADDGSGTYEQYF. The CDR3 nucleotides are TGCAGTGCAGACGACGGGTCGGGGACCTACGAGCAGTACTTC.

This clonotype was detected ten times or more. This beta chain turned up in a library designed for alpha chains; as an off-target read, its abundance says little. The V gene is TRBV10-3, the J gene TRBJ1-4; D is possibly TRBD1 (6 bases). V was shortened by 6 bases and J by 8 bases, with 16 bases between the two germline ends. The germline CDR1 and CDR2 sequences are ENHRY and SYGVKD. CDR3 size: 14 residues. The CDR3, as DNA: TGTGCCATCAGCCCCCTGGCAGGGGTCGAAAAACTGTTTTTT. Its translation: CAISPLAGVEKLFF.

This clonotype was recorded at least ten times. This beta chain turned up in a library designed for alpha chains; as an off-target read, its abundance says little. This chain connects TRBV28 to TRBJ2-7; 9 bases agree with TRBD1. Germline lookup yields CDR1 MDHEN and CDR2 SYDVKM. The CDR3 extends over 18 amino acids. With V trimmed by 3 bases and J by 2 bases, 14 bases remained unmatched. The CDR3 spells CASSFESRGQGSPYEQYF. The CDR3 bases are TGTGCCAGCAGTTTTGAGAGCCGTGGACAGGGGTCCCCCTACGAGCAGTACTTC.

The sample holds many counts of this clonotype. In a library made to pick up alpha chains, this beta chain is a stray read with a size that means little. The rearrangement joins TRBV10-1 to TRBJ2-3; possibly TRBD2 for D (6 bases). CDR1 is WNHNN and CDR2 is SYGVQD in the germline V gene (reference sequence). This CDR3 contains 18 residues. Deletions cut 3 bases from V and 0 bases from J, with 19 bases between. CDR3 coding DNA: TGCGCCAGCAGTGAAGATCTGGGGGGACGAAATAGCACAGATACGCAGTATTTT. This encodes CASSEDLGGRNSTDTQYF.

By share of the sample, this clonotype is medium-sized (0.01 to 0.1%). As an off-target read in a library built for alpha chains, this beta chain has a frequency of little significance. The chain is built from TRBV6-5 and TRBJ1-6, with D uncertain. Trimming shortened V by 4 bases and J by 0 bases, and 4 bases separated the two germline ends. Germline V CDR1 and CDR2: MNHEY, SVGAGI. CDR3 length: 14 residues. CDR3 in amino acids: CASSSSSYNSPLHF. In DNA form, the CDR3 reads TGTGCCAGCAGTTCGAGCTCCTATAATTCACCCCTCCACTTT.

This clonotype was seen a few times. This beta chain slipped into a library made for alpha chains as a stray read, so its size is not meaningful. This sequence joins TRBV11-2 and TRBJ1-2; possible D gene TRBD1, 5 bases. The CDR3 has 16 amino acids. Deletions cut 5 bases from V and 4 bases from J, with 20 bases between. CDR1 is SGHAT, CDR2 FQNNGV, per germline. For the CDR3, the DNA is TGTGCCAGCAGCCCCGACGGCCAGGGTCCTCTCTATGGCTACACCTTC. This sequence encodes CASSPDGQGPLYGYTF.

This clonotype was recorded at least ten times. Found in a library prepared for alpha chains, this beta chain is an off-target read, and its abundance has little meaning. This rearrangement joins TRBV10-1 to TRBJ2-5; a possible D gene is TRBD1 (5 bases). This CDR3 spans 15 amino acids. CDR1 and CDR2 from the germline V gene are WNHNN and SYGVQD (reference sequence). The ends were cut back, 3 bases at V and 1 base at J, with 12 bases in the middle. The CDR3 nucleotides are TGCGCCAGCAGTGACCTGCAGGGATCCCAAGAGACCCAGTACTTC. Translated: CASSDLQGSQETQYF.

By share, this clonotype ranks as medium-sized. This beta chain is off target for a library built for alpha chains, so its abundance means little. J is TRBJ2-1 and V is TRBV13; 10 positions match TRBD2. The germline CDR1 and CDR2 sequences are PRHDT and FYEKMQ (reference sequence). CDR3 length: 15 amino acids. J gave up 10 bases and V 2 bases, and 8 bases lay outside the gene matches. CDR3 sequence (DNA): TGTGCCAGCAGCTTACCCCTAGCGGGAGTAGGCGAGCAGTTCTTC. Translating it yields CASSLPLAGVGEQFF.

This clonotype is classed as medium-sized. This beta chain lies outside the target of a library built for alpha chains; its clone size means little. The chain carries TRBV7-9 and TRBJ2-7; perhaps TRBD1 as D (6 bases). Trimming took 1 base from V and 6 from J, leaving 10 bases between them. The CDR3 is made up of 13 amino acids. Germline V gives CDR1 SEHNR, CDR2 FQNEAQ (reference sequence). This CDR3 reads CASSLEQGTEQYF. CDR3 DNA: TGTGCCAGCAGCTTAGAGCAGGGGACCGAGCAGTACTTC. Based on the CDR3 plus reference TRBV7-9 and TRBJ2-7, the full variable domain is DTGVSQNPRHKITKRGQNVTFRCDPISEHNRLYWYRQTLGQGPEFLTYFQNEAQLEKSRLLSDRFSAERPKGSFSTLEIQRTEQGDSAMYLCASSLEQGTEQYFGPGTRLTVT.

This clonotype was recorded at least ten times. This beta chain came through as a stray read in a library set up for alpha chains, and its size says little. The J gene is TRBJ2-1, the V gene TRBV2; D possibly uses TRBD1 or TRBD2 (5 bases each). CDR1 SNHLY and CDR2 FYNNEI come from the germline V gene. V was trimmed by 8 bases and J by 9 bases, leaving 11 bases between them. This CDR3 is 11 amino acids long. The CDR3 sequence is CASGKGTEQFF. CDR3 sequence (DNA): TGTGCCAGCGGAAAAGGGACTGAGCAGTTCTTC.

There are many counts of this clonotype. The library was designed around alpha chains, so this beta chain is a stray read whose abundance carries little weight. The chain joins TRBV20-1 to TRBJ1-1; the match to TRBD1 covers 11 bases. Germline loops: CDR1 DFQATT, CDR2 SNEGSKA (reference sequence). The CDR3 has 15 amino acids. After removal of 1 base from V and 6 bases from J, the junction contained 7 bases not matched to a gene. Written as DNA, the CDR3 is TGCAGTGCTAGAGGGACAGGGGGCGACTGGGCTGAAGCTTTCTTT. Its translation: CSARGTGGDWAEAFF.